This paragraph reports one T cell receptor (beta chain). The data originate from a study of shared T cell receptors in the human thymus. The table came from immunoSEQ multiplex PCR; TCRdb's copy has only in-frame clones and leaves some out. The data contain hundreds of thousands of clones, 95% of them seen just once; the ten biggest clones take up 0.02%. The germline gives CDR1 SGHTA, CDR2 FQGNSA. The CDR3 spans 12 residues. With 7 bases removed from V and 3 bases from J, the gap between germline ends came to 9 bases. The sequence derives from a human donor. Sequenced: thymocytes. The chain employs TRBV7-2 and TRBJ1-2; TRBD1 is a possible D gene (6 bases). CDR3 in amino acids: CASNWTDYGYTF. The CDR3 nucleotides read TGTGCCAGCAACTGGACAGACTATGGCTACACCTTC.